Listed below are T cell receptor beta chains from one sample, sequenced in a study of vaccination effects on CD4 cells after COVID-19. Measured with immunoSEQ multiplex PCR; TCRdb has only the in-frame clones, and not every one. The data contain fewer than 70,000 clones, 75% to 90% of them singletons. No antigens are known for them. This specimen consisted of CD4+ T cells from PBMCs cultured with SARS-CoV-2 spike peptides, obtained before COVID-19 vaccination. These receptors were taken from a human donor who received a COVID-19 vaccine. CDR3s include the opening cysteine and the closing phenylalanine or tryptophan. The order of the fields is clone size, D gene, V gene, J gene, CDR3 protein, CDR3 DNA. The D gene is left open where the match is weak. Not every row has a clone size; where given, it reads once, few, many or a size class.

size: .
D: .
V: TRBV4-2
J: TRBJ1-1
CDR3: CASSPLRGEVNTEAFF
DNA: TGTGCCAGCAGCCCCTTGCGCGGAGAAGTGAACACTGAAGCTTTCTTT

size: .
D: .
V: TRBV5-1
J: TRBJ2-5
CDR3: CASSSRGASLGSETQYF
DNA: TGCGCCAGCAGCTCCCGCGGGGCGAGCTTGGGGTCCGAGACCCAGTACTTC

size: .
D: TRBD1
V: TRBV18
J: TRBJ1-1
CDR3: CASSPVGQSEAFF
DNA: TGTGCCAGCTCACCCGTGGGACAGTCTGAAGCTTTCTTT

size: .
D: .
V: TRBV4-1
J: TRBJ2-2
CDR3: CASSQRVGGGHVNTGELFF
DNA: TGCGCCAGCAGCCAGCGCGTTGGCGGGGGCCACGTCAACACCGGGGAGCTGTTTTTT

size: .
D: TRBD2
V: TRBV19
J: TRBJ2-3
CDR3: CASSIKLAGGSSTDTQYF
DNA: TGTGCCAGTAGTATAAAACTAGCGGGGGGCTCTAGCACAGATACGCAGTATTTT

size: .
D: .
V: TRBV4-3
J: TRBJ2-2
CDR3: CASSQDYASGRGELFF
DNA: TGCGCCAGCAGCCAAGATTACGCCTCTGGGCGAGGGGAGCTGTTTTTT

size: .
D: .
V: TRBV19
J: TRBJ1-2
CDR3: CASHEGYAYGYTF
DNA: TGTGCCAGTCACGAGGGGTACGCCTATGGCTACACCTTC

size: .
D: TRBD2
V: TRBV5-6
J: TRBJ2-3
CDR3: CASSFRPGLAGAGLDTQYF
DNA: TGTGCCAGCAGCTTCCGGCCGGGACTAGCGGGGGCGGGCCTAGATACGCAGTATTTT

size: .
D: .
V: TRBV6-1
J: TRBJ2-3
CDR3: CASSVFFGSSTDTQYF
DNA: TGTGCCAGCAGTGTCTTTTTTGGCTCTAGCACAGATACGCAGTATTTT

size: .
D: TRBD2
V: TRBV7-2
J: TRBJ2-2
CDR3: CASSPSWGLAGNTGELFF
DNA: TGTGCCAGCAGCCCATCTTGGGGACTAGCGGGGAACACCGGGGAGCTGTTTTTT

size: .
D: TRBD2
V: TRBV7-9
J: TRBJ2-5
CDR3: CASSFSGAARETQYF
DNA: TGTGCCAGCAGCTTTAGCGGGGCCGCGCGCGAGACCCAGTACTTC

size: .
D: TRBD1
V: TRBV24-1
J: TRBJ2-3
CDR3: CATSDQDRRRTDTQYF
DNA: TGTGCCACCAGTGATCAGGACAGGCGCCGCACAGATACGCAGTATTTT

size: .
D: .
V: TRBV7-9
J: TRBJ1-6
CDR3: CASGQGTGTVPLHF
DNA: TGTGCCAGCGGCCAAGGAACAGGGACGGTCCCCCTCCACTTT

size: once
D: TRBD2
V: TRBV5-5
J: TRBJ2-5
CDR3: CASSSRTSGGLETQYF
DNA: TGTGCCAGCAGCTCTCGGACTAGCGGGGGCCTAGAGACCCAGTACTTC